This TCR beta chain was retrieved from a study of T-cell memory formation after mild COVID-19. J gave up 6 bases and V 6 bases, and 7 bases lay outside the gene matches. Germline-derived CDR1 and CDR2 are LGHNA and YNFKEQ. The CDR3 spans 14 residues. Libraries for TCRalpha and TCRbeta carried sample barcodes and unique molecular identifiers via 5'RACE. TCRdb recomputed calls from the 5' RACE reads with MiXCR, one row per CDR3 protein. The table has roughly 110,000 distinct CDR3 sequences, about 15% seen once. This clonotype has a handful of counts. The receptor's source is an adult woman who had mild COVID-19 (a few samples of this study predate the infection). Cell type and time point are not known. The specimen was PBMCs or a T cell subset sorted from them (not recorded which). The chain has TRBV4-2 and TRBJ2-1, with TRBD1 matching 8 bases. CDR3 DNA sequence: TGTGCCAGCAGTTTTGGACAGGGTAGCAATGAGCAGTTCTTC. Residues: CASSFGQGSNEQFF.